This T cell receptor (beta chain) stems from a study of blood T cell repertoires in COVID-19. Overall study: From the United States, Italy and Spain came samples of acute and convalescent COVID-19. In each case, the material was cDNA or gDNA derived from T cells, B-cell-depleted T cells, or PBMCs.

After removal of 6 bases from V and 2 bases from J, the junction contained 1 base not matched to a gene. Germline V lookup: CDR1 SQVTM, CDR2 ANQGSEA. CDR3 length: 12 residues. Measured with immunoSEQ multiplex PCR; TCRdb has only the in-frame clones, and not every one. This sample has over 50,000 clones, with approximately 80% found just once. The chain carries TRBV29-1 and TRBJ2-7; TRBD1 aligns across 10 bases. The sequence was collected from a man older than 75 with active or convalescent COVID-19. The sequenced material came from peripheral blood. The CDR3 loop reads CSVGQGAYEQYF. DNA for the CDR3: TGCAGCGTAGGACAGGGGGCCTACGAGCAGTACTTC.